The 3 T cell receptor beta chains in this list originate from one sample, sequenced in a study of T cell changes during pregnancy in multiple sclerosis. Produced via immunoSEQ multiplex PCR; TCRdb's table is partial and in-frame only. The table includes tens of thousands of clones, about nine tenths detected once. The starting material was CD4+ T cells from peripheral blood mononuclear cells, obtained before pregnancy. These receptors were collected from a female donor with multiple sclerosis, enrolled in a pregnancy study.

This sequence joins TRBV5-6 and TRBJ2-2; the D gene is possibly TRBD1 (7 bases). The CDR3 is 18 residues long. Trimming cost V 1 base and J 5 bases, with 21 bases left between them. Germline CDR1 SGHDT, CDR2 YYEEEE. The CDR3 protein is CASSLRRLEGAGTGELFF. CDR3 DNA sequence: TGTGCCAGCAGCTTGAGGCGGTTGGAGGGGGCAGGTACCGGGGAGCTGTTTTTT.

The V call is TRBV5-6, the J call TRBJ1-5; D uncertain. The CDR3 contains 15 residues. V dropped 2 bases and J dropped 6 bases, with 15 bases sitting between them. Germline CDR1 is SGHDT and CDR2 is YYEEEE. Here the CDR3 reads CASSFLTASGQPQHF. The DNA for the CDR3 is TGTGCCAGCAGCTTCCTCACCGCGTCGGGTCAGCCCCAGCATTTT.

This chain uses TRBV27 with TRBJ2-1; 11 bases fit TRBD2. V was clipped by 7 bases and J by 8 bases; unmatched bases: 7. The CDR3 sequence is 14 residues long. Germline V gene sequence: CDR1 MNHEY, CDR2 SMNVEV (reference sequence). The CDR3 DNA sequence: TGTGCCAGCAAGAAGACTAGCGGGGTCTATGAGCAGTTCTTC. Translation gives CASKKTSGVYEQFF.